This section outlines one TCR beta chain sequence together with its context. This record comes from a study of CXCR3-negative and CXCR3-positive naive CD8 T cells. TRB cDNA libraries were made by UMI-labeled 5' RACE. From its re-call of the 5' RACE reads, TCRdb lists each CDR3 protein once, without DNA. The table counts about 8,000 distinct CDR3 sequences; 2% to 3% lies in the top ten. From germline, CDR1 is MNHEY and CDR2 SVGEGT. This CDR3 comprises 14 residues. Sequenced input: naive CXCR3- CD8+ T cells from blood. The subset denotes: CD45RO-CCR7+CD27+CD95- naive CD8+ T cells lacking CXCR3 (TNR3-). This clonotype originated in a human donor in good health. Some clones in this sample may be carry-over from other donors' samples. This sequence joins TRBV6-2 or TRBV6-3 and TRBJ2-1; the D gene TCRdb calls, TRBD2, cannot be checked with no DNA. The CDR3 protein is CASSGGLGYNEQFF.